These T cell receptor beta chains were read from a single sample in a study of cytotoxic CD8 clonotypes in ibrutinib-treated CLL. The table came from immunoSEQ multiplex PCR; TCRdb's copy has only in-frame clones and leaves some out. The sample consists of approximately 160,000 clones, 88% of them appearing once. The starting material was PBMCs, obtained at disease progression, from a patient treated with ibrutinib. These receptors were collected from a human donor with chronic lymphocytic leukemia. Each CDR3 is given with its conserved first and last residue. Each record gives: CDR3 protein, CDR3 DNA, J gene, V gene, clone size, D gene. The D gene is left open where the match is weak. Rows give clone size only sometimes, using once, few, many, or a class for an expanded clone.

CDR3 protein: CASSFVTEAFF
CDR3 DNA: TGTGCCAGCAGCTTTGTCACTGAAGCTTTCTTT
J gene: TRBJ1-1
V gene: TRBV7-9
clone size: .
D gene: .

CDR3 protein: CASSVRGRGETQYF
CDR3 DNA: TGTGCCAGTAGTGTAAGGGGGCGTGGAGAGACCCAGTACTTC
J gene: TRBJ2-5
V gene: TRBV19
clone size: .
D gene: TRBD1

CDR3 protein: CASSLRLAGRYEQYF
CDR3 DNA: TGTGCCAGCAGCTTAAGGCTAGCGGGACGGTACGAGCAGTACTTC
J gene: TRBJ2-7
V gene: TRBV7-2
clone size: .
D gene: TRBD2

CDR3 protein: CASSLTGTLNTGELFF
CDR3 DNA: TGTGCCAGCAGCTTGACCGGGACACTAAACACCGGGGAGCTGTTTTTT
J gene: TRBJ2-2
V gene: TRBV11-3
clone size: .
D gene: .

CDR3 protein: CASSPVADYGYTF
CDR3 DNA: TGTGCCAGCAGCCCTGTTGCGGACTATGGCTACACCTTC
J gene: TRBJ1-2
V gene: TRBV11-2
clone size: few
D gene: .

CDR3 protein: CASSRTDTQYF
CDR3 DNA: TGTGCCAGCAGTCGCACAGATACGCAGTATTTT
J gene: TRBJ2-3
V gene: TRBV6-5
clone size: .
D gene: .

CDR3 protein: CASSQDLTSGSYNEQFF
CDR3 DNA: TGCGCCAGCAGCCAAGATTTGACTAGCGGGAGTTATAATGAGCAGTTCTTC
J gene: TRBJ2-1
V gene: TRBV4-1
clone size: .
D gene: TRBD2

CDR3 protein: CASIDRGSYEQYF
CDR3 DNA: TGTGCCAGTATTGACAGGGGGTCCTACGAGCAGTACTTC
J gene: TRBJ2-7
V gene: TRBV19
clone size: .
D gene: TRBD1

CDR3 protein: CASKIPGWGYEQYF
CDR3 DNA: TGTGCCAGCAAGATTCCAGGGTGGGGCTACGAGCAGTACTTC
J gene: TRBJ2-7
V gene: TRBV2
clone size: .
D gene: .

CDR3 protein: CSVERPGFSGNTIYF
CDR3 DNA: TGCAGCGTTGAGAGGCCCGGATTCTCTGGAAACACCATATATTTT
J gene: TRBJ1-3
V gene: TRBV29-1
clone size: .
D gene: .

CDR3 protein: CASSYDRVKDGELFF
CDR3 DNA: TGTGCCAGCAGCTACGACAGGGTTAAGGACGGGGAGCTGTTTTTT
J gene: TRBJ2-2
V gene: TRBV11-2
clone size: .
D gene: TRBD1

CDR3 protein: CASSPSVSGAGGQPQHF
CDR3 DNA: TGTGCCAGCTCACCAAGTGTATCTGGCGCAGGGGGACAGCCCCAGCATTTT
J gene: TRBJ1-5
V gene: TRBV18
clone size: .
D gene: TRBD1

CDR3 protein: CASSQDAPGGEFF
CDR3 DNA: TGTGCCAGCAGCCAAGACGCACCCGGGGGCGAGTTCTTC
J gene: TRBJ2-1
V gene: TRBV4-2
clone size: .
D gene: .

CDR3 protein: CASSTFTETLSYEQYF
CDR3 DNA: TGTGCCAGTAGTACCTTTACAGAGACGCTCTCCTACGAGCAGTACTTC
J gene: TRBJ2-7
V gene: TRBV19
clone size: .
D gene: .

CDR3 protein: CASKYRDSYEQYF
CDR3 DNA: TGTGCCAGCAAGTACAGGGACTCCTACGAGCAGTACTTC
J gene: TRBJ2-7
V gene: TRBV2
clone size: .
D gene: .

CDR3 protein: CAWSPAVQPQHF
CDR3 DNA: TGTGCCTGGAGTCCAGCTGTACAGCCCCAGCATTTT
J gene: TRBJ1-5
V gene: TRBV30
clone size: .
D gene: .

CDR3 protein: CASSLEGGNTEAFF
CDR3 DNA: TGCGCCAGCAGCTTGGAAGGGGGGAACACTGAAGCTTTCTTT
J gene: TRBJ1-1
V gene: TRBV5-1
clone size: .
D gene: .

CDR3 protein: CASSRTSGDIYEQYF
CDR3 DNA: TGCGCCAGCAGCCGGACTAGCGGGGATATATACGAGCAGTACTTC
J gene: TRBJ2-7
V gene: TRBV5-1
clone size: .
D gene: TRBD2

CDR3 protein: CASSITSGQSYEQYF
CDR3 DNA: TGTGCCAGTAGTATTACGTCAGGGCAATCCTACGAGCAGTACTTC
J gene: TRBJ2-7
V gene: TRBV19
clone size: .
D gene: .

CDR3 protein: CAWRGDRGDSPLHF
CDR3 DNA: TGTGCCTGGAGAGGGGACAGGGGGGATTCACCCCTCCACTTT
J gene: TRBJ1-6
V gene: TRBV30
clone size: .
D gene: TRBD1

CDR3 protein: CASSARRGDSYEQYF
CDR3 DNA: TGTGCCAGCAGCGCCCGCAGAGGGGACTCCTACGAGCAGTACTTC
J gene: TRBJ2-7
V gene: TRBV9
clone size: .
D gene: .

CDR3 protein: CASSFSRGARGRYGYTF
CDR3 DNA: TGTGCCAGCAGTTTCTCTCGGGGCGCACGAGGAAGGTATGGCTACACCTTC
J gene: TRBJ1-2
V gene: TRBV27
clone size: .
D gene: .

CDR3 protein: CASSSGAAGNGAEAFF
CDR3 DNA: TGTGCCAGCAGTTCCGGGGCCGCTGGAAATGGCGCTGAAGCTTTCTTT
J gene: TRBJ1-1
V gene: TRBV6-5
clone size: .
D gene: .

CDR3 protein: CASSETGFAVNTEAFF
CDR3 DNA: TGCGCCAGCAGTGAGACAGGGTTCGCGGTGAACACTGAAGCTTTCTTT
J gene: TRBJ1-1
V gene: TRBV10-1
clone size: .
D gene: .

CDR3 protein: CATSRVGTGVSNEQFF
CDR3 DNA: TGTGCCACCAGCAGAGTTGGGACTGGGGTCAGCAATGAGCAGTTCTTC
J gene: TRBJ2-1
V gene: TRBV15
clone size: .
D gene: .

CDR3 protein: CASRNPAQNIQYF
CDR3 DNA: TGTGCCAGCAGGAACCCGGCCCAAAACATTCAGTACTTC
J gene: TRBJ2-4
V gene: TRBV11-3
clone size: .
D gene: .

CDR3 protein: CASSRMTADTQYF
CDR3 DNA: TGTGCCAGCAGTCGCATGACAGCAGATACGCAGTATTTT
J gene: TRBJ2-3
V gene: TRBV7-2
clone size: .
D gene: .